The source of this T cell receptor beta chain is a study of cytomegalovirus exposure and HLA in healthy donors. Study background: Unique TCRs numbering roughly 85 million, obtained from HLA-typed donors, made up an early data release. Whole-study findings and limits: Sequences of the TCR beta chain were said to predict the HLA-A and HLA-B alleles of most subjects accurately. When presence/absence was analysed, sequencing depth was taken to be roughly uniform across donors. In a later analysis, most CMV-associated TCR beta chains appeared HLA-restricted.

Primers included in the PCR were 60 Vbeta and 13 Jbeta primers. TCRdb's table, derived via immunoSEQ multiplex PCR, lists solely in-frame clones and lacks some. The listing records approximately 120,000 clones. Remarks on this clone: Its antigen remains unidentified.

CDR1 and CDR2 (germline): LNHDA, SQIVND (reference sequence). The CDR3 runs 14 residues. Germline trimming cut 9 bases from V and 9 bases from J; bases unmatched to any gene: 10. The sequence was obtained from a man aged 18 to 30 in good health and CMV-seronegative. This sequence joins TRBV19 and TRBJ1-6, with TRBD1 matching over 8 bases. Material: PBMCs. The DNA of the CDR3 is TGTGCCAGCGGCCGGGACAGGTTATCTTCACCCCTCCACTTT. It yields the protein CASGRDRLSSPLHF.